The present TCR beta chain was sequenced within a study of blood T cell repertoires in COVID-19. Study details: Both acute and convalescent COVID-19 samples were obtained from the United States, Italy and Spain. PBMCs, B-cell-depleted T cells, or T cells provided the cDNA or gDNA that made up the material.

The CDR3 length is 13 residues. Trimming cost V 8 bases and J 6 bases; bases outside gene matches: 4. CDR1 is KGHDR and CDR2 is SFDVKD in the germline V gene. How the authors handled the data: Reference gene primer amplification gave estimated nucleated cell counts. Profiled with immunoSEQ multiplex PCR; TCRdb holds only in-frame clones, not every one. Clone size and V and J calls were adopted from that table, with D and trimming inferred from the DNA. The sample has about 210,000 clones; almost 85% are singletons. Sequencing input: peripheral blood. The rearrangement links TRBV24-1 to TRBJ2-1, with 9 bases matching TRBD2. The sequence was collected from a woman in her thirties or forties with acute or convalescent COVID-19. CDR3 nucleotide sequence: TGTGCCACCAAAGCTAGCGGGATCAATGAGCAGTTCTTC. Translation: CATKASGINEQFF.